This entry concerns a single TCR beta chain. The data were obtained in a study of control samples from healthy donors and cancer patients. Sequencing used immunoSEQ multiplex PCR; TCRdb keeps in-frame clones, though not all of them. The repertoire includes 120,000 to 150,000 clones, roughly 92% of them detected once, and roughly 13% sits in the top ten. The clonotype comes from a man aged 40-49 years in good health. Source material: blood.

DNA for the CDR3: TGCGCCAGCAGCGGAACTTACAGGGAAAAGGGAAACACCATATATTTT. Its protein is CASSGTYREKGNTIYF. This chain uses TRBV5-1 with TRBJ1-3, with a possible D match to TRBD1 (6 bases). The CDR3 has 16 amino acids. The V end was cut by 4 bases, the J end by 4 bases, with 18 bases between. Looked up from germline, CDR1 is SGHRS and CDR2 is YFSETQ.